Listed below are T cell receptor beta chains from one sample, sequenced in a study of identical twins. Each CDR3 protein is one row after TCRdb ran MiXCR on the 5' RACE reads. In the table there are a few hundred thousand distinct CDR3 sequences, more than 9% of which are singletons. This sample was also put to use in a study of yellow fever vaccine responses in identical twins.

Sequenced: PBMCs. These receptors were taken from a woman younger than 30 in good health. CDR3s include the opening cysteine and the closing phenylalanine or tryptophan. A D gene is named only where the DNA matches it firmly. Clone size is shown for a subset of rows, as once, few, many or a class of expanded clone.

D	V	J	size	CDR3	DNA
-	TRBV29-1	TRBJ2-5	-	CSVVLESETQYF	TGCAGCGTTGTGTTAGAATCAGAGACCCAGTACTTC
TRBD1	TRBV28	TRBJ2-1	few	CASSHGTGNEQFF	TGTGCCAGCAGTCACGGGACAGGGAATGAGCAGTTCTTC
TRBD2	TRBV7-2	TRBJ2-5	many	CASSRGLAGNQETQYF	TGTGCCAGCAGCCGCGGACTAGCGGGGAACCAAGAGACCCAGTACTTC
TRBD1	TRBV4-2	TRBJ1-1	few	CASSQVTQGYTEAFF	TGTGCCAGCAGCCAAGTCACACAGGGGTACACTGAAGCTTTCTTT
TRBD1	TRBV24-1	TRBJ2-5	-	CATSDTGQGVSQETQYF	TGTGCCACCAGTGATACGGGACAGGGGGTTTCACAAGAGACCCAGTACTTC
-	TRBV27	TRBJ2-7	few	CASSLSGASLPYEQYF	TGTGCCAGCAGTTTATCGGGGGCCTCACTCCCCTACGAGCAGTACTTC
-	TRBV6-5	TRBJ1-2	-	CASSYSQGGFYGYTF	TGTGCCAGCAGTTACTCCCAGGGAGGGTTTTATGGCTACACCTTC
-	TRBV12-3/TRBV12-4	TRBJ1-2	many	CASTATSVSGYTF	TGTGCCAGCACCGCTACATCCGTATCTGGCTACACCTTC
-	TRBV5-5	TRBJ1-5	few	CASSLEPGSGQPQHF	TGTGCCAGCAGCTTGGAGCCCGGGAGCGGTCAGCCCCAGCATTTT
-	TRBV5-1	TRBJ2-4	-	CASSPGPSGNIQYF	TGCGCCAGCAGCCCAGGCCCTTCGGGGAACATTCAGTACTTC
-	TRBV11-2	TRBJ2-1	few	CASSPQSSPSVTYNEQFF	TGTGCCAGCAGCCCTCAATCATCCCCTAGCGTCACCTACAATGAGCAGTTCTTC
TRBD1	TRBV3-1	TRBJ2-7	many	CASSQAGTGGNEQYF	TGTGCCAGCAGCCAGGCCGGGACAGGGGGAAACGAGCAGTACTTC
-	TRBV28	TRBJ2-3	few	CASSPRGGSGVDTQYF	TGTGCCAGCAGTCCCAGGGGCGGGTCCGGGGTAGATACGCAGTATTTT
-	TRBV29-1	TRBJ2-5	-	CSVQPTKGETQYF	TGCAGCGTCCAACCCACCAAAGGGGAGACCCAGTACTTC
-	TRBV4-3	TRBJ2-3	-	CASSQDRVSGPDTQYF	TGCGCCAGCAGCCAAGATAGGGTTAGCGGCCCAGATACGCAGTATTTT
TRBD1	TRBV9	TRBJ2-6	few	CASSGRGSSGANVLTF	TGTGCCAGCAGTGGCAGGGGGAGCTCTGGGGCCAACGTCCTGACTTTC
-	TRBV18	TRBJ2-7	few	CASSPAQGYEQYF	TGTGCCAGCTCACCAGCTCAAGGCTACGAGCAGTACTTC
-	TRBV4-3	TRBJ2-1	many	CASSPSWVLGNEQFF	TGCGCCAGCAGCCCAAGTTGGGTATTAGGGAATGAGCAGTTCTTC
-	TRBV7-2	TRBJ1-2	many	CASSLEYQVYTF	TGTGCCAGCAGCTTAGAATACCAAGTCTACACCTTC
TRBD1	TRBV5-1	TRBJ1-2	many	CASSLKRTGDGYTF	TGCGCCAGCAGCTTAAAAAGGACAGGGGATGGCTACACCTTC
TRBD2	TRBV10-3	TRBJ2-7	-	CAISEPTLTSGPTYEQYF	TGTGCCATCAGTGAGCCCACTCTGACTAGCGGGCCTACCTACGAGCAGTACTTC
-	TRBV7-6	TRBJ2-7	-	CASSLGMGQAGEQYF	TGTGCCAGCAGCTTAGGGATGGGGCAGGCGGGCGAGCAGTACTTC
TRBD1	TRBV2	TRBJ2-2	-	CASSVIVTGGTGELFF	TGTGCCAGCAGTGTGATCGTTACAGGGGGCACCGGGGAGCTGTTTTTT
-	TRBV9	TRBJ2-5	many	CASSYRTKETQYF	TGTGCCAGCAGCTATAGGACGAAAGAGACCCAGTACTTC
-	TRBV2	TRBJ1-2	few	CASSESRDGINYGYTF	TGTGCCAGCAGTGAAAGCCGGGACGGGATTAACTATGGCTACACCTTC
TRBD1	TRBV24-1	TRBJ2-7	many	CATSDDRGSSYEQYF	TGTGCCACCAGTGACGACAGGGGGTCCTCCTACGAGCAGTACTTC
TRBD2	TRBV20-1	TRBJ2-5	-	CSATSGGGLQETQYF	TGCAGTGCTACCTCAGGCGGGGGGTTACAAGAGACCCAGTACTTC
TRBD2	TRBV7-3	TRBJ2-1	few	CASSSASGGADEQFF	TGTGCCAGCAGCTCTGCTAGCGGGGGGGCCGATGAGCAGTTCTTC
TRBD2	TRBV5-1	TRBJ2-3	many	CASSLVGRATDTQYF	TGCGCCAGCAGCTTGGTGGGGAGGGCCACAGATACGCAGTATTTT
-	TRBV6-6	TRBJ1-5	-	CASSAGGNQPQHF	TGTGCCAGCAGCGCCGGGGGTAATCAGCCCCAGCATTTT
TRBD1	TRBV4-2	TRBJ2-7	-	CASSQARTGGEEQYF	TGTGCCAGCAGCCAAGCCCGGACAGGGGGCGAAGAGCAGTACTTC
TRBD1	TRBV10-3	TRBJ1-2	few	CATAPGQGGVDYGYTF	TGTGCCACGGCTCCGGGACAGGGGGGTGTTGACTATGGCTACACCTTC
-	TRBV25-1	TRBJ2-5	-	CASGRTETQYF	TGTGCCAGCGGCCGGACAGAGACCCAGTACTTC
-	TRBV21-1	TRBJ2-2	many	CASSKPTRSWQEPNTGELFF	TGTGCCAGCAGCAAACCCACGAGGTCTTGGCAGGAGCCAAACACCGGGGAGCTGTTTTTT
-	TRBV18	TRBJ2-1	many	CASSTTGSYNEQFF	TGTGCCAGCTCTACCACGGGCTCCTACAATGAGCAGTTCTTC
TRBD1	TRBV4-3	TRBJ2-7	-	CASSPRTGYKQYF	TGCGCCAGCAGCCCAAGGACAGGGTATAAGCAGTACTTC
TRBD1	TRBV28	TRBJ1-5	-	CASSYGQGARSNQPQHF	TGTGCCAGCAGTTACGGACAGGGGGCAAGGAGCAATCAGCCCCAGCATTTT
-	TRBV5-1	TRBJ2-7	few	CASSPGDLWGEYEQYF	TGCGCCAGCAGCCCGGGGGACTTATGGGGGGAGTACGAGCAGTACTTC
-	TRBV5-1	TRBJ2-2	few	CASSLSGPDIGELFF	TGCGCCAGCAGCCTCAGTGGTCCCGACATCGGGGAGCTGTTTTTT
-	TRBV7-9	TRBJ2-7	many	CASSSPRGKHYEQYF	TGTGCCAGCAGCAGCCCTCGGGGAAAGCATTACGAGCAGTACTTC